One and the same sample provided the 27 T cell receptor beta chains below, sequenced in a study of cytomegalovirus exposure and HLA in healthy donors (dated by TCRdb to about 2017). Libraries were built with the immunoSEQ multiplex PCR assay. TCRdb carries this immuneACCESS record with in-frame sequences only. Its versions omit some clonotypes, under half of them owing to an unresolved V gene in the studies checked, with the rest unexplained. The sample records 140,000 or so clones, 85% to 90% of which are singletons. Over 5% of the sample is taken by the ten largest. The sequenced sample consisted of PBMCs. The receptors were sampled from a woman aged 25 to 45 in good health and CMV-seropositive.

The sample holds one count of this clone. V is TRBV28 and J is TRBJ2-7; D remains unclear. The length of the CDR3 is 14 residues. CDR1 is MDHEN, CDR2 SYDVKM, per germline. The V end lost 6 bases, the J end lost 3 bases, and 15 bases lay between the germline ends. The CDR3 bases are TGTGCCAGCAGCCCCCTGCGCTTAGACTACGAGCAGTACTTC. Translating gives CASSPLRLDYEQYF.

The CDR3 coding sequence is TGTGCCAGCAGCCAGGTAGCGACTAGCGGGTACAATGAGCAGTTCTTC. Protein sequence: CASSQVATSGYNEQFF. This chain uses TRBV4-2 with TRBJ2-1; TRBD2 matches 10 bases. CDR3 length equals 16 residues. The junction had 6 bases not matched to a gene; V was cut back by 3 bases and J by 4 bases. The germline gives CDR1 LGHNA, CDR2 YNFKEQ.

The chain is built from TRBV6-5 and TRBJ1-6; a possible D gene is TRBD1 (5 bases). CDR1 and CDR2 from the germline V gene are MNHEY and SVGAGI. The CDR3 is 14 residues long. V lost 2 bases, J lost 8 bases, and 10 bases lay in between. The CDR3 DNA follows: TGTGCCAGCAGTTACGGGGGGAGCGATTCACCCCTCCACTTT. Its translation is CASSYGGSDSPLHF.

The chain couples TRBV2 to TRBJ2-2, with 15 bases aligning to TRBD2. The CDR3 extends over 19 amino acids. The germline gives CDR1 SNHLY, CDR2 FYNNEI. V trimming: 5 bases; J trimming: 0 bases; junction bases outside the gene matches: 7. CDR3 nucleotide sequence: TGTGCCAGCAGTTGGGGACTAGCGGGGGGTAACACGAACACCGGGGAGCTGTTTTTT. Protein product: CASSWGLAGGNTNTGELFF.

This chain joins TRBV15 and TRBJ2-7; D call uncertain. The germline V and J ends were trimmed by 1 base and 5 bases, with 15 bases remaining between them. The CDR3 consists of 15 residues. CDR1 LNHNV and CDR2 YYDKDF come from the germline V gene (reference sequence). This CDR3 is CATSRGVVRNHEQYF. The CDR3 region has the DNA TGTGCCACCAGCAGAGGAGTCGTCAGGAACCACGAGCAGTACTTC. The full variable domain, rest sourced from reference TRBV15 and TRBJ2-7, is DAMVIQNPRYQVTQFGKPVTLSCSQTLNHNVMYWYQQKSSQAPKLLFHYYDKDFNNEADTPDNFQSRRPNTSFCFLDIRSPGLGDTAMYLCATSRGVVRNHEQYFGPGTRLTVT.

This clone was recorded a few times. The V call is TRBV5-4, the J call TRBJ2-7; D possibly corresponds to TRBD1 (5 bases). The CDR3 consists of 15 residues. Deletions cut 2 bases from V and 3 bases from J, with 15 bases between. The germline CDR1 and CDR2 sequences are SGHNT and YYREEE (reference sequence). The CDR3 DNA sequence: TGTGCCAGCAGCTTTGGGGCTAGAGATGGCTACGAGCAGTACTTC. It specifies CASSFGARDGYEQYF.

This clone was counted once. The chain has TRBV9 and TRBJ1-5; D call uncertain. The CDR3 sequence is 15 residues long. From germline, CDR1 is SGDLS and CDR2 YYNGEE. Trimming shortened V by 3 bases and J by 2 bases, and 12 bases separated the two germline ends. The CDR3 DNA reads TGTGCCAGCAGCGCGACCTATGCGGGCAATCAGCCCCAGCATTTT. It codes for CASSATYAGNQPQHF.

The rearrangement joins TRBV10-2 to TRBJ2-5; D might be TRBD2 (6 bases). Germline CDR1 is WSHSY and CDR2 is SAAADI. The length of the CDR3 is 15 residues. V was shortened by 10 bases and J by 5 bases, with 23 bases between the two germline ends. CDR3 loop: CATSTGTALGETQYF. CDR3 DNA: TGCGCCACCTCTACCGGGACTGCTCTCGGGGAGACCCAGTACTTC.

This chain connects TRBV25-1 to TRBJ1-1; 9 positions agree with TRBD1. Germline CDR1 MGHDK, CDR2 SYGVNS. The CDR3 has 15 residues. J gave up 5 bases and V 3 bases, and 7 bases lay outside the gene matches. CDR3 DNA: TGTGCCAGCAGTGACTCACGACAGGGGGAGACTGAAGCTTTCTTT. Residues: CASSDSRQGETEAFF.

The gene calls are TRBV28 and TRBJ1-5; D ambiguous. Trimming pared 5 bases from V and 1 base from J, leaving 9 bases between. CDR3 size: 14 residues. CDR1 and CDR2 from the germline V gene are MDHEN and SYDVKM. For the CDR3, the DNA is TGTGCCAGCAGTCCCGTGTTGAGCAATCAGCCCCAGCATTTT. Its protein product is CASSPVLSNQPQHF.

This sequence joins TRBV5-6 and TRBJ2-5, with TRBD1 matching over 9 bases. Germline CDR1 reads SGHDT; CDR2 reads YYEEEE. Trimming cost V 4 bases and J 5 bases; bases outside gene matches: 12. The CDR3 has 16 residues. CDR3 bases: TGTGCCAGCAGCCCCTCGGGACAGGGCCCGGTGGAGACCCAGTACTTC. Encoded protein: CASSPSGQGPVETQYF.

The chain employs TRBV5-1 and TRBJ2-3; D might be TRBD1 (6 bases). V lost 4 bases and J 5 bases, leaving 14 bases between the germline ends. The CDR3 has 14 amino acids. Germline V gives CDR1 SGHRS, CDR2 YFSETQ. Written as DNA, the CDR3 is TGCGCCAGCAGCGTACAGGGTTCGGGAGATACGCAGTATTTT. It translates to CASSVQGSGDTQYF. Full variable domain (remainder filled in from reference TRBV5-1 and TRBJ2-3): KAGVTQTPRYLIKTRGQQVTLSCSPISGHRSVSWYQQTPGQGLQFLFEYFSETQRNKGNFPGRFSGRQFSNSRSEMNVSTLELGDSALYLCASSVQGSGDTQYFGPGTRLTVL.

The rearrangement joins TRBV7-8 to TRBJ2-7; D is uncertain. The CDR3 is 12 amino acids. Germline loops: CDR1 SGHVS, CDR2 FQNEAQ. Between the trimmed V and J ends, which lost 2 bases and 6 bases, there was a span of 8 bases. CDR3 coding DNA: TGTGCCAGCAGCTTATGGAGCCTCGAGCAGTACTTC. It specifies CASSLWSLEQYF.

The chain employs TRBV6-1 and TRBJ2-7; 8 bases line up with TRBD1. V shed 2 bases and J 3 bases; nucleotides not matched to a gene: 9. Germline V gene data show CDR1 as MNHNS and CDR2 as SASEGT. The CDR3 contains 16 residues. The CDR3 here is CASSEPYRGWNYEQYF. Here the CDR3 DNA reads TGTGCCAGCAGTGAACCATACAGGGGGTGGAACTACGAGCAGTACTTC.

As concerns this clone: At one of its ends the junction is not consistent with the germline gene, which may arise from a read error. V is TRBV18 and J is TRBJ2-4; 13 bases fit TRBD2. CDR3 size: 18 residues. CDR1 is KGHSH, CDR2 LQKENI, per germline. The CDR3 region is CASSPQGLAGLAKNIQYF. In nucleotides, the CDR3 is TGTGCCAGCTCGCCACAGGGACTAGCGGGACTAGCCAAAAACATTCAGTACTTC. The full variable domain, with the rest looked up from reference TRBV18 and TRBJ2-4, is NAGVMQNPRHLVRRRGQEARLRCSPMKGHSHVYWYRQLPEEGLKFMVYLQKENIIDESGMPKERFSAEFPKEGPSILRIQQVVRGDSAAYFCASSPQGLAGLAKNIQYFGAGTRLSVL.

This chain connects TRBV2 to TRBJ1-5; tentatively, D is TRBD1 (6 bases). Germline values: CDR1 SNHLY, CDR2 FYNNEI. V was trimmed by 2 bases and J by 7 bases, leaving 9 bases between them. This CDR3 contains 13 residues. CDR3 coding DNA: TGTGCCAGCAGTGAAAGGGGGTACCAGCCCCAGCATTTT. It encodes CASSERGYQPQHF.

This clone has just one count. V usage is TRBV6-1 and J usage is TRBJ2-1, with 8 bases lining up with TRBD1. V was pared by 4 bases and J by 2 bases, with 1 base of the junction left unmatched. The CDR3 spans 14 residues. Germline CDR1 reads MNHNS; CDR2 reads SASEGT. The CDR3 region is CASSGQGTYNEQFF. CDR3 nucleotides: TGTGCCAGCAGTGGACAGGGGACCTACAATGAGCAGTTCTTC.

The V call is TRBV4-1, the J call TRBJ2-1, with 8 bases matching TRBD2. The CDR3 loop spans 15 amino acids. Looked up from germline, CDR1 is MGHRA and CDR2 is YSYEKL. V shed 4 bases and J 6 bases; nucleotides not matched to a gene: 8. This chain's CDR3 is CASSLSVLAGNEQFF. CDR3 nucleotides: TGCGCCAGCAGCCTTTCGGTTCTAGCGGGCAATGAGCAGTTCTTC.

Regarding this clone: The identical CDR3 is also encoded by other nucleotide sequences in the sample. The chain joins TRBV5-1 to TRBJ2-5; TRBD2 agrees at 11 bases. Germline V gene lookup returns CDR1 SGHRS and CDR2 YFSETQ. Trimming at V came to 2 bases and at J to 0 bases, leaving 0 bases not matched to a gene. The CDR3 totals 15 residues. This CDR3 is CASSLLAGDQETQYF. For the CDR3, the DNA is TGCGCCAGCAGCTTACTAGCGGGAGACCAAGAGACCCAGTACTTC.

V gene TRBV7-2 combines with J gene TRBJ2-7, with 13 bases matching TRBD2. Germline lookup yields CDR1 SGHTA and CDR2 FQGNSA. V shed 5 bases and J 6 bases; nucleotides not matched to a gene: 4. The CDR3 contains 14 residues. The CDR3 region is CASSPRLAGGEQYF. CDR3 in DNA: TGTGCCAGCAGCCCGCGACTAGCGGGAGGCGAGCAGTACTTC.

The chain couples TRBV30 to TRBJ1-2; 10 bases align to TRBD1. Per germline, CDR1 GTSNPN and CDR2 SVGIG (reference sequence). With V trimmed by 3 bases and J by 6 bases, 13 bases remained unmatched. The CDR3 extends over 16 amino acids. CDR3 sequence: CAWRGWTGGRSDGYTF. In nucleotides, the CDR3 is TGTGCCTGGAGGGGATGGACAGGGGGTCGGTCAGATGGCTACACCTTC. Using reference TRBV30 and TRBJ1-2 for the parts outside the CDR3, the full variable domain is SQTIHQWPATLVQPVGSPLSLECTVEGTSNPNLYWYRQAAGRGLQLLFYSVGIGQISSEVPQNLSASRPQDRQFILSSKKLLLSDSGFYLCAWRGWTGGRSDGYTFGSGTRLTVV.

V is TRBV2 and J is TRBJ2-7, with D maybe TRBD1 (6 bases). Germline CDR1 is SNHLY and CDR2 is FYNNEI. V gave up 4 bases and J gave up 2 bases, with 9 bases separating them. The CDR3 consists of 13 residues. The CDR3 reads CASSGTAPYEQYF. The CDR3 DNA follows: TGTGCCAGCAGTGGGACAGCCCCCTACGAGCAGTACTTC. The entire variable domain, with the rest obtained from reference TRBV2 and TRBJ2-7, is as follows: EPEVTQTPSHQVTQMGQEVILRCVPISNHLYFYWYRQILGQKVEFLVSFYNNEISEKSEIFDDQFSVERPDGSNFTLKIRSTKLEDSAMYFCASSGTAPYEQYFGPGTRLTVT.

The chain carries TRBV4-1 and TRBJ2-1; TRBD1 is a possible D gene (6 bases). Trimming took 0 bases from V and 6 from J, leaving 12 bases between them. Per germline, CDR1 MGHRA and CDR2 YSYEKL. CDR3 length: 15 amino acids. CDR3 DNA: TGCGCCAGCAGCCAAGATCTAGGGACACTCAATGAGCAGTTCTTC. This codes for CASSQDLGTLNEQFF.

This clone was seen just once. The chain has TRBV29-1 and TRBJ1-4; possible D gene TRBD1, 6 bases. Deletions cut 0 bases from V and 8 bases from J, with 10 bases between. Looked up from germline, CDR1 is SQVTM and CDR2 is ANQGSEA. The CDR3 covers 13 residues. The DNA of the CDR3 is TGCAGCGTTGAAGATATAGGGGGAGAAAAACTGTTTTTT. Encoded protein: CSVEDIGGEKLFF.

The genes are TRBV2 and TRBJ2-2, with TRBD2 identical over 8 bases. In germline, CDR1 is SNHLY, CDR2 FYNNEI. The CDR3 extends over 15 amino acids. V lost 5 bases to trimming and J lost 5 bases; unmatched junction nucleotides: 7. The CDR3 reads CASSPGGARTGELFF. For the CDR3, the DNA is TGTGCCAGCAGTCCCGGGGGGGCAAGGACCGGGGAGCTGTTTTTT. Together with reference TRBV2 and TRBJ2-2, the CDR3 gives the full variable domain: EPEVTQTPSHQVTQMGQEVILRCVPISNHLYFYWYRQILGQKVEFLVSFYNNEISEKSEIFDDQFSVERPDGSNFTLKIRSTKLEDSAMYFCASSPGGARTGELFFGEGSRLTVL.

V is TRBV28 and J is TRBJ2-7; D possibly corresponds to TRBD2 (6 bases). The CDR3 sequence is 13 residues long. Trimming removed 10 bases from V and 2 bases from J, with 15 bases in between. Germline values: CDR1 MDHEN, CDR2 SYDVKM. In nucleotides, the CDR3 is TGTGCCATCCGGACCGGGGGAGCCTACGAGCAGTACTTC. Translated: CAIRTGGAYEQYF.

The rearrangement uses TRBV6-1 and TRBJ1-4; D remains unclear. V shed 6 bases and J shed 8 bases, with 16 bases lying between them. Germline V gene sequence: CDR1 MNHNS, CDR2 SASEGT. The length of the CDR3 is 14 residues. The CDR3 sequence is CASRKGGEWEKLFF. In nucleotides, the CDR3 is TGTGCCAGCAGGAAAGGCGGAGAGTGGGAAAAACTGTTTTTT.